This TCR beta chain was documented in a study of blood T cell repertoires in COVID-19. The method was immunoSEQ multiplex PCR; TCRdb's version includes in-frame clones alone and lacks a portion of them. The data show 53,000 or so clones, around 84% seen once. V lost 8 bases, J lost 4 bases, and 20 bases lay in between. Germline V gene sequence: CDR1 GTSNPN, CDR2 SVGIG (reference sequence). This CDR3 has 14 amino acids. The rearrangement links TRBV30 to TRBJ1-1, with D tentatively TRBD1 (5 bases). The receptor was isolated from a man in his sixties or seventies with active COVID-19. Source material: peripheral blood. CDR3 DNA: TGTGCCCTGGAACGAGGGGTCGGGGGCACTGAAGCTTTCTTT. The encoded protein is CALERGVGGTEAFF.